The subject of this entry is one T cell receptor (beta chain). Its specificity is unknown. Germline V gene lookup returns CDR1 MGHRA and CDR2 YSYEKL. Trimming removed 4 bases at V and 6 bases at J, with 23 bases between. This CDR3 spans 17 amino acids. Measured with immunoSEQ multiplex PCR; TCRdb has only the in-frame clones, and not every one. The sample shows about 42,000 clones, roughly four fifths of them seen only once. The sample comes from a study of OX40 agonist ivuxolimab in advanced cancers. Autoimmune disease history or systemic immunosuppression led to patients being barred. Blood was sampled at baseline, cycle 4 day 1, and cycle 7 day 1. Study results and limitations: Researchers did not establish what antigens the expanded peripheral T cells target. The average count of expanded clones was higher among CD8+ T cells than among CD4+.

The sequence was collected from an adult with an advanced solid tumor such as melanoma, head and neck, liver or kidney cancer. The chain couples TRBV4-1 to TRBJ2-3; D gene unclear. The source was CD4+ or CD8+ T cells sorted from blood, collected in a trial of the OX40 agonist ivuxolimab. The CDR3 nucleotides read TGCGCCAGCAGCCCAAGAAAGACCAGCCAAAAGGGCGATACGCAGTATTTT. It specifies CASSPRKTSQKGDTQYF.